The 21 T cell receptor beta chains given below trace back to one sample, sequenced in a study of technical replicates of blood from a few donors. Assay used: immunoSEQ multiplex PCR; TCRdb lists only in-frame clones, some missing. The sample shows over 10,000 clones, around 79% of them seen only once. Sequencing was carried out using PBMCs. The receptors stem from a human donor in good health.

V gene TRBV5-1 combines with J gene TRBJ2-1; D might be TRBD2 (5 bases). The V end was cut by 1 base, the J end by 10 bases, with 18 bases between. CDR3 length equals 15 residues. Germline CDR1 and CDR2: SGHRS and YFSETQ. The CDR3 reads CASSLKATGSSEQFF. CDR3 sequence (DNA): TGCGCCAGCAGCTTGAAGGCTACGGGAAGTTCAGAGCAGTTCTTC.

This chain connects TRBV5-1 to TRBJ2-1; unclear D gene. V was cut by 4 bases and J by 6 bases, with 17 bases left in between. The CDR3 is made up of 15 amino acids. The germline gives CDR1 SGHRS, CDR2 YFSETQ. The CDR3 DNA reads as TGCGCCAGCAGCCCGTCTTGGCAATATGGCAATGAGCAGTTCTTC. Translating it yields CASSPSWQYGNEQFF.

This clone was seen a single time. This chain joins TRBV9 and TRBJ2-7, with D unclear. Trimming cost V 2 bases and J 11 bases, with 11 bases left between them. Per the germline V gene, CDR1 is SGDLS and CDR2 is YYNGEE. The CDR3 has 11 residues. This chain's CDR3 is CASSVVEREYF. CDR3 sequence (DNA): TGTGCCAGCAGCGTCGTGGAGCGTGAGTACTTC.

The rearrangement joins TRBV27 to TRBJ2-7; no clear D. Germline V gives CDR1 MNHEY, CDR2 SMNVEV (reference sequence). V was pared by 3 bases and J by 4 bases, with 16 bases between. The CDR3 has 15 residues. CDR3 in amino acids: CASSFGGSVVYEQYF. The CDR3 coding sequence is TGTGCCAGCAGTTTTGGCGGTTCGGTAGTATACGAGCAGTACTTC.

This chain links TRBV12-5 with TRBJ2-3; tentative D call: TRBD1 (5 bases). The CDR3 consists of 12 residues. The germline gives CDR1 LGHNT, CDR2 FRNRAP. V was shortened by 5 bases and J by 5 bases, with 8 bases between the two germline ends. DNA for the CDR3: TGTGCTAGTGGTCTCAGGGAAGATACGCAGTATTTT. This codes for CASGLREDTQYF.

The genes are TRBV18 and TRBJ1-5; D ambiguous. The CDR3 spans 15 residues. Germline V gene data show CDR1 as KGHSH and CDR2 as LQKENI. Trimming removed 3 bases at V and 5 bases at J, with 14 bases between. CDR3 sequence: CASSPQPGEDQPQHF. The CDR3 coding sequence is TGTGCCAGCTCACCCCAACCTGGGGAGGATCAGCCCCAGCATTTT.

The V and J genes are TRBV6-1 and TRBJ2-2, with TRBD2 matching 9 bases. After removal of 0 bases from V and 4 bases from J, the junction contained 0 bases not matched to a gene. The CDR3 is 15 residues long. CDR1 and CDR2 from the germline V gene are MNHNS and SASEGT. DNA of the CDR3: TGTGCCAGCAGTGAAGCTAGCGGGAGCACCGGGGAGCTGTTTTTT. Protein: CASSEASGSTGELFF.

The rearrangement links TRBV6-1 to TRBJ2-7, with 9 bases fitting TRBD1. With 2 bases clipped from V and 4 bases from J, the junction kept 6 bases outside the gene matches. The germline V gene encodes CDR1 MNHNS and CDR2 SASEGT. The CDR3 contains 15 residues. The CDR3 reads CASSETGQGVYEQYF. CDR3 sequence (DNA): TGTGCCAGCAGTGAAACGGGACAGGGTGTTTACGAGCAGTACTTC.

The rearrangement joins TRBV28 to TRBJ2-1; 7 nucleotides line up with TRBD1. After removal of 6 bases from V and 12 bases from J, the junction contained 20 bases not matched to a gene. The CDR3 is made up of 16 amino acids. The germline gives CDR1 MDHEN, CDR2 SYDVKM. CDR3 in amino acids: CASSVFRTGDARRQFF. CDR3 nucleotide sequence: TGTGCCAGCAGCGTTTTTAGGACAGGCGACGCAAGAAGGCAGTTCTTC.

V usage is TRBV14 and J usage is TRBJ1-4; D not resolved. Trimming shortened V by 0 bases and J by 10 bases, and 12 bases separated the two germline ends. The CDR3 totals 14 residues. Germline V gives CDR1 SGHDN, CDR2 FVKESK. The CDR3 DNA follows: TGTGCCAGCAGCCAAGACCTGTCCTTCGGAAAACTGTTTTTT. Translated, it gives CASSQDLSFGKLFF. The entire variable domain, with the rest obtained from reference TRBV14 and TRBJ1-4, is as follows: EAGVTQFPSHSVIEKGQTVTLRCDPISGHDNLYWYRRVMGKEIKFLLHFVKESKQDESGMPNNRFLAERTGGTYSTLKVQPAELEDSGVYFCASSQDLSFGKLFFGSGTQLSVL.

This clone has a handful of counts. The chain is built from TRBV19 and TRBJ1-5, with no clear D. CDR1 and CDR2 (germline): LNHDA, SQIVND (reference sequence). V was shortened by 6 bases and J by 3 bases, with 12 bases between the two germline ends. This CDR3 is built from 14 residues. The CDR3: CASRWAGNNQPQHF. As DNA, the CDR3 is TGTGCCAGTAGATGGGCGGGCAACAATCAGCCCCAGCATTTT.

This chain links TRBV18 with TRBJ2-1; no reliable D call. Germline assignment: CDR1 KGHSH and CDR2 LQKENI. The CDR3 is made up of 14 amino acids. Trimming stripped 0 bases from V and 6 bases from J, with 9 bases between. CDR3 sequence reads: CASSPPAQTNEQFF. CDR3 bases: TGTGCCAGCTCACCACCCGCACAGACCAATGAGCAGTTCTTC.

The chain links TRBV6-5 to TRBJ2-1; 7 nucleotides match TRBD2. Per germline, CDR1 MNHEY and CDR2 SVGAGI. J lost 6 bases, V lost 2 bases, and 10 bases had no gene match. There are 16 residues in the CDR3. This chain's CDR3 is CASSYRPGLPFNEQFF. CDR3 bases: TGTGCCAGCAGTTACCGCCCGGGACTACCTTTCAATGAGCAGTTCTTC.

The rearrangement links TRBV13 to TRBJ2-6, with a tentative D call TRBD1 (6 bases). The germline V and J ends were trimmed by 3 bases and 4 bases, with 10 bases remaining between them. The germline gives CDR1 PRHDT, CDR2 FYEKMQ (reference sequence). The CDR3 extends over 15 amino acids. CDR3 sequence (DNA): TGTGCCAGCAGCTTCAGGGGCTACGGGGCCAACGTCCTGACTTTC. It codes for CASSFRGYGANVLTF.

J is TRBJ2-3 and V is TRBV7-2; D might be TRBD1 (5 bases). The V gene lost 0 bases and the J gene lost 0 bases, with 16 bases spanning the gap. This CDR3 has 18 amino acids. Germline CDR1 is SGHTA and CDR2 is FQGNSA. The CDR3 DNA reads TGTGCCAGCAGCTTAGCGCTCAGGGTCCCTACTAGCACAGATACGCAGTATTTT. Amino acid sequence: CASSLALRVPTSTDTQYF.

V gene TRBV25-1 combines with J gene TRBJ2-6; maybe TRBD2 (6 bases). Germline V gives CDR1 MGHDK, CDR2 SYGVNS. Deletions cut 7 bases from V and 4 bases from J, with 20 bases between. This CDR3 comprises 17 residues. The CDR3 region is CASTHPDGAGGANVLTF. The DNA for the CDR3 is TGTGCCAGCACCCATCCCGACGGGGCGGGGGGGGCCAACGTCCTGACTTTC.

The table lists this clone with a few counts. The chain joins TRBV2 to TRBJ1-1; D uncertain. Trimming cost V 8 bases and J 1 base, with 8 bases left between them. Germline lookup yields CDR1 SNHLY and CDR2 FYNNEI. This CDR3 has 12 residues. CDR3 loop: CASRSQNTEAFF. The CDR3 DNA follows: TGTGCCAGCCGGTCTCAGAACACTGAAGCTTTCTTT.

The V gene is TRBV5-1, the J gene TRBJ2-5, with D possibly matching TRBD1 (7 bases). The germline gives CDR1 SGHRS, CDR2 YFSETQ. The CDR3 consists of 14 residues. Trimming took off 7 bases at V and 5 bases at J, with 18 bases between the two ends. The CDR3 DNA sequence: TGCGCCAGCGGACAGGAGGGGACCATGGAGACCCAGTACTTC. Protein product: CASGQEGTMETQYF.

V gene TRBV10-2 combines with J gene TRBJ2-1; 13 bases match TRBD2. V gave up 6 bases and J gave up 9 bases; unmatched junction bases: 11. Germline CDR1 reads WSHSY; CDR2 reads SAAADI. The CDR3 has 16 residues. This CDR3 reads CASSSFTSGRAVEQFF. CDR3 nucleotides: TGCGCCAGCAGCAGTTTCACTAGCGGGAGGGCCGTTGAGCAGTTCTTC.

V and J are TRBV5-8 and TRBJ1-5; D not resolved. The CDR3 sequence is 16 residues long. CDR1 is SGHTS and CDR2 is YDEGEE in the germline V gene. Trimming shortened V by 4 bases and J by 0 bases, and 14 bases separated the two germline ends. The CDR3 loop is CASSAGVTHSNQPQHF. CDR3 nucleotides: TGTGCCAGCAGCGCCGGGGTCACACATAGCAATCAGCCCCAGCATTTT.

This clone was recorded a few times. The rearrangement uses TRBV28 and TRBJ1-1, with TRBD1 matching over 7 bases. The CDR3 is 16 residues long. Germline-derived CDR1 and CDR2 are MDHEN and SYDVKM. After removal of 4 bases from V and 4 bases from J, the junction contained 12 bases not matched to a gene. The CDR3 is CASSSPRTGESTEAFF. The CDR3 nucleotides read TGTGCCAGCAGTTCCCCCCGGACAGGCGAGTCCACTGAAGCTTTCTTT.